This T cell receptor beta chain originates from a study of blood T cell repertoires in COVID-19. As for the study in general: Researchers got acute and convalescent COVID-19 samples from the United States, Italy and Spain.

The CDR3 is 14 amino acids. CDR1 and CDR2 (germline): LNHNV, YYDKDF (reference sequence). Unmatched junction bases numbered 4, after V lost 5 bases and J lost 3 bases. As handled by the study authors: By means of reference gene primer amplification, nucleated cell counts were estimated. TCRdb's copy holds only in-frame clones and misses some; the assay was immunoSEQ multiplex PCR. V and J calls and clone size are copied from that table; D and trimming were computed from the DNA. The table includes tens of thousands of clones, roughly 87% detected once. This receptor was taken from a man aged 45-60 years with acute or convalescent COVID-19. The sequenced material came from peripheral blood. The genes are TRBV15 and TRBJ1-5, with 7 bases fitting TRBD1. The CDR3 DNA sequence: TGTGCCACCAGCGGGGACAGAAACAATCAGCCCCAGCATTTT. It yields the protein CATSGDRNNQPQHF.